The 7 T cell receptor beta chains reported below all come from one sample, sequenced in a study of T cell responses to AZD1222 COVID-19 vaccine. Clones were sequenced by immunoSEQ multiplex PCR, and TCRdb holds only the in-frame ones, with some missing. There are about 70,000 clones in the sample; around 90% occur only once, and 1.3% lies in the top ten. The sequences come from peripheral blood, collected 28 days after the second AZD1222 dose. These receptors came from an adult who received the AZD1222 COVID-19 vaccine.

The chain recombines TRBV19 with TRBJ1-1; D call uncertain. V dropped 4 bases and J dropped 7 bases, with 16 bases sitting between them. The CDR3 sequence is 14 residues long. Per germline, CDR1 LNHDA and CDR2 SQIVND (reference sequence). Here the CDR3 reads CASSTTFLLDEAFF. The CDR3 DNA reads TGTGCCAGTAGTACTACCTTCCTTCTCGATGAAGCTTTCTTT.

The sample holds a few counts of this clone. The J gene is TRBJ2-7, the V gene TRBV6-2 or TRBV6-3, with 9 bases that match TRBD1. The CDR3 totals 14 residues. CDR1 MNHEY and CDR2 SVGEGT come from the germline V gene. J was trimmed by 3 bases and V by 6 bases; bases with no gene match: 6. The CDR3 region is CASSDRGSIYEQYF. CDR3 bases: TGTGCCAGCAGCGACAGGGGGAGCATCTACGAGCAGTACTTC.

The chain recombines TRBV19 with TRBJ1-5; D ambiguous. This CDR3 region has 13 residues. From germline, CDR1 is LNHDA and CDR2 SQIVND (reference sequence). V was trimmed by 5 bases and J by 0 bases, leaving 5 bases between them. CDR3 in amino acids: CASSFNSNQPQHF. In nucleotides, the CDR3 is TGTGCCAGTAGTTTCAATAGCAATCAGCCCCAGCATTTT. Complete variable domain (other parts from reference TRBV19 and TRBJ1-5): DGGITQSPKYLFRKEGQNVTLSCEQNLNHDAMYWYRQDPGQGLRLIYYSQIVNDFQKGDIAEGYSVSREKKESFPLTVTSAQKNPTAFYLCASSFNSNQPQHFGDGTRLSIL.

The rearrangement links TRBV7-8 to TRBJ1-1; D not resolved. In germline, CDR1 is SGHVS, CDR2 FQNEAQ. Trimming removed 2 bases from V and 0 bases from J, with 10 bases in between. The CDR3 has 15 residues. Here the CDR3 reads CASSLLIDMNTEAFF. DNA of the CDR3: TGTGCCAGCAGCTTACTAATCGATATGAACACTGAAGCTTTCTTT.

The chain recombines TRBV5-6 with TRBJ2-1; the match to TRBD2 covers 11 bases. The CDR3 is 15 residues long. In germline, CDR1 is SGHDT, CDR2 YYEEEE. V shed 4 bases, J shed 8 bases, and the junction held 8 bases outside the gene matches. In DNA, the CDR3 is TGTGCCAGCAGCCAGATAGCGGGAGGGCACCATGAGCAGTTCTTC. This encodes CASSQIAGGHHEQFF.

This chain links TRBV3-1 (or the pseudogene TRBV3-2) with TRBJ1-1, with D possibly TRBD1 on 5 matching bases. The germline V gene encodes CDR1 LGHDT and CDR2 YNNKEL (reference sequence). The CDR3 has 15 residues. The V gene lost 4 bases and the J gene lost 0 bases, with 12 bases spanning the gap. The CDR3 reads CASSLPGRLNTEAFF. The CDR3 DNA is TGTGCCAGCAGCCTCCCGGGACGGTTGAACACTGAAGCTTTCTTT.

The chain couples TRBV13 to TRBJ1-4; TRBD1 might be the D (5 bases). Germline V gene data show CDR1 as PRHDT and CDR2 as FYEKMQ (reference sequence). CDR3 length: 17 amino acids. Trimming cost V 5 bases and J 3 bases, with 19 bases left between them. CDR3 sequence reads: CASSPNRGGAANEKLFF. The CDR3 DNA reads TGTGCCAGCAGCCCCAATAGAGGTGGGGCCGCTAATGAAAAACTGTTTTTT.